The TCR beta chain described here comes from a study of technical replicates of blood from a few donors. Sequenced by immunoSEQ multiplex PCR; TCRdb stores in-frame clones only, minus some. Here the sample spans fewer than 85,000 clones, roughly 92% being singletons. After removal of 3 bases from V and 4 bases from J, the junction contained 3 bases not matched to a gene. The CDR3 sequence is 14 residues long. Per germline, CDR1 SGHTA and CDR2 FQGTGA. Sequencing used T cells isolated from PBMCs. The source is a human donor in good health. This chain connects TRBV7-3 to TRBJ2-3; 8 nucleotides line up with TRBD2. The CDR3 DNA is TGTGCCAGCAGCTTCGGGGGGGTGGCAGATACGCAGTATTTT. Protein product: CASSFGGVADTQYF.